This T cell receptor beta chain originates from a study of OX40 agonist ivuxolimab in advanced cancers. About the study as a whole: Ivuxolimab, which targeted the costimulatory receptor OX40 (CD134), was an agonistic, fully human IgG2 monoclonal antibody. Intravenous ivuxolimab was administered to patients every 2 weeks at six dose levels: 0.01, 0.1, 0.3, 1.5, 3 and 10 mg/kg. Of the roughly 52 dose-escalation patients, hepatocellular carcinoma was present in about 20, melanoma in around 15, renal cell carcinoma in 9 and head and neck cancer in 9. In the dose-escalation cohort, 70% to 90% of patients were male, and the mean age was roughly 60 years with a range of roughly 20 to 80. Patients were allowed to have had prior anti-PD-1, anti-PD-L1 or anti-CTLA-4 therapy, and around 41% of the dose-escalation patients had previously received checkpoint inhibitors. Three dose-escalation patients achieved partial responses, one with hepatocellular carcinoma and two with cutaneous melanoma. Peripheral TCRbeta sequencing was intended to test whether TCR sequence diversity was altered and clonal T-cell expansion was caused by ivuxolimab. The paper describes the monotherapy dose-escalation part (N = 52 patients) of the phase I trial of ivuxolimab.

General study outcomes and caveats: After ivuxolimab, more expanded clones were found on average in CD8+ T cells than in CD4+ T cells. At doses from 0.1 to 3.0 mg/kg, clonal expansion was seen in both CD4+ and CD8+ blood T cells between baseline and week 6. The antigen specificity of the peripheral T cells that underwent clonal expansion was not determined. Low levels of normalized T-cell clonal expansion were also shown by some nonresponding patients. In the 0.1-3.0 mg/kg groups, partial responders had among the lowest normalized peripheral clonal expansion, particularly in CD8+ T cells.

From the germline V gene (reference sequence), CDR1 is SGHAT and CDR2 is FQDESV. The CDR3 runs 15 amino acids, cysteine and phenylalanine included. Left in the record is the CDR3 DNA by itself, 45 bases read in frame from the first base. V is cut by 5 bases and J by 5 bases, and the space between the germline ends is 15 bases. Patients with autoimmune disease history or receiving systemic immunosuppression were excluded from the trial. Peripheral blood for TCR sequencing was collected from all dose cohorts at baseline, on cycle 4 day 1, and on cycle 7 day 1. The samples were drawn from a first-in-human, open-label, multicenter phase I dose-escalation trial of ivuxolimab. Adults with locally advanced or metastatic head and neck squamous cell, hepatocellular, melanoma or renal cell carcinoma were enrolled in the trial. Before TCR sequencing, CD4+ and CD8+ T cells were separately sorted from peripheral blood.

In regard to this clone: What antigen it recognizes has not been identified. It has no much larger one-base neighbor in the sample; base qualities were not kept.

To sequence the TCRbeta CDR3 region, genomic DNA was isolated from the sorted cells. The immunoSEQ Assay was used for sequencing of TCRbeta CDR3 regions. TCRdb stores this immuneACCESS table with in-frame sequences only. Part of the clones is absent; in the studies checked, under half of the shortfall reflects unresolved V genes, and no reason is known for the rest. This sample holds more than 55,000 clones; roughly 85% were observed only once. Of the sample, roughly 1.1% is held by the ten largest clones. The clonotype comes from an adult with an advanced solid tumor such as melanoma, head and neck, liver or kidney cancer. The sequenced sample was CD4+ or CD8+ T cells sorted from blood, obtained in a trial of the OX40 agonist ivuxolimab. This sequence uses TRBV11-1 and TRBJ2-2; D gene: possibly TRBD1, on 6 matching bases. The CDR3 loop reads CASSTTKQGTGELFF. The nucleotide sequence reads TGTGCCAGCAGCACAACCAAGCAGGGGACCGGGGAGCTGTTTTTT.